This TCR beta chain was recovered during a study of blood T cells in healthy people across ages. The CDR3 is made up of 15 amino acids. CDR1 and CDR2 from the germline V gene are SQVTM and ANQGSEA. PBMCs were isolated at a quantity of at least 6.5 million per sample. Samples each had at least 5.5 micrograms of total RNA extracted. This clonotype has only a few counts. Its specificity is not known. Broader study findings: Expanded clonotype shifts may have been confounded, as the donors had an unknown CMV status. Naive T cell percentage showed a strong correlation with TCR beta diversity.

The use of a sample-barcoded 5' primer and a J-beta primer mix characterized a second PCR of roughly 6 to 11 cycles. MiXCR was run by TCRdb on the 5' RACE reads, yielding one entry per CDR3 protein. Counted here are some 1.5 million distinct CDR3 sequences, roughly two fifths occurring once; the ten biggest clones make up roughly 3.7%. The chain joins TRBV29-1 to TRBJ2-1; D is ambiguous. The J call may be in error: the DNA end matches TRBJ2-7 better. The sequenced material came from blood. The receptor comes from a woman between 18 and 30 years old in good health. Written as DNA, the CDR3 is TGCAGCGTTGAAGCAGCAGATATTACCTACAATGAGCAGTACTTC. Protein: CSVEAADITYNEQYF.